Listed below are T cell receptor beta chains from one sample, sequenced in a study of shared clonotypes between healthy human individuals. Profiling relied on immunoSEQ multiplex PCR, and the TCRdb table lists in-frame clones only, not all of them. This table has hundreds of thousands of clones, roughly four fifths appearing once. Sequences were obtained from PBMCs. These receptor sequences come from a woman aged 40 to 55 in good health. Some clones in this sample may be carry-over from other donors' samples. The CDR3 runs from the conserved cysteine through the conserved F or W. Each record gives: CDR3 length, clone size, V gene, D gene, J gene, CDR3 DNA, CDR3 protein. A D gene is named only where the DNA matches it firmly. Expanded clones are given a class, and other clones once, few, many or no size at all.

CDR3 length: 13; clone size: -; V gene: TRBV6-5; D gene: TRBD1; J gene: TRBJ1-1; CDR3 DNA: TGTGCCAGCAGTTACCTGGGACAGGGTGAAGCTTTCTTT; CDR3 protein: CASSYLGQGEAFF
CDR3 length: 13; clone size: -; V gene: TRBV10-2; D gene: -; J gene: TRBJ2-3; CDR3 DNA: TGTGCCAGCACCCTAGGGGACACGGATACGCAGTATTTT; CDR3 protein: CASTLGDTDTQYF
CDR3 length: 21; clone size: -; V gene: TRBV4-1; D gene: TRBD1; J gene: TRBJ2-1; CDR3 DNA: TGCGCCAGCAGCCAAGAGGAGCAGGGGGCGACCCGGTTGAGCTCCTACAATGAGCAGTTCTTC; CDR3 protein: CASSQEEQGATRLSSYNEQFF
CDR3 length: 14; clone size: -; V gene: TRBV11-3; D gene: -; J gene: TRBJ2-1; CDR3 DNA: TGTGCCAGCAGCGCGGACGGCTCCTACAATGAGCAGTTCTTC; CDR3 protein: CASSADGSYNEQFF
CDR3 length: 16; clone size: -; V gene: TRBV15; D gene: -; J gene: TRBJ1-3; CDR3 DNA: TGTGCCACCAGCAGAGATTACAGGGACTCTGGAAACACCATATATTTT; CDR3 protein: CATSRDYRDSGNTIYF
CDR3 length: 18; clone size: few; V gene: TRBV18; D gene: TRBD1; J gene: TRBJ1-4; CDR3 DNA: TGTGCCAGCTCACCAAACCGGGACAGGGTTGTATCTAATGAAAAACTGTTTTTT; CDR3 protein: CASSPNRDRVVSNEKLFF
CDR3 length: 13; clone size: -; V gene: TRBV29-1; D gene: TRBD1; J gene: TRBJ2-7; CDR3 DNA: TGCAGCGTCGACGGGACAGGGGGCGACGAGCAGTACTTC; CDR3 protein: CSVDGTGGDEQYF
CDR3 length: 13; clone size: -; V gene: TRBV29-1; D gene: -; J gene: TRBJ2-7; CDR3 DNA: TGCAGCGTTGAACGGCCGGAGTCCTACGAGCAGTACTTC; CDR3 protein: CSVERPESYEQYF
CDR3 length: 13; clone size: -; V gene: TRBV11-2; D gene: -; J gene: TRBJ1-1; CDR3 DNA: TGTGCCAGCACCACCGGGAGAAACACTGAAGCTTTCTTT; CDR3 protein: CASTTGRNTEAFF
CDR3 length: 15; clone size: few; V gene: TRBV7-7; D gene: TRBD1; J gene: TRBJ2-5; CDR3 DNA: TGTGCTAGCAGCTTATTGCCAGGGGGTGGGGAGACCCAGTACTTC; CDR3 protein: CASSLLPGGGETQYF
CDR3 length: 14; clone size: -; V gene: TRBV14; D gene: -; J gene: TRBJ1-2; CDR3 DNA: TGTGCCAGCAGCCAAGATTTCGCTAACTATGGCTACACCTTC; CDR3 protein: CASSQDFANYGYTF
CDR3 length: 15; clone size: -; V gene: TRBV9; D gene: -; J gene: TRBJ2-3; CDR3 DNA: TGTGCCAGCAGCGTATCGACCCCGGGCACAGATACGCAGTATTTT; CDR3 protein: CASSVSTPGTDTQYF
CDR3 length: 15; clone size: -; V gene: TRBV11-2; D gene: -; J gene: TRBJ1-5; CDR3 DNA: TGTGCCAGCAGCTTTACCCGGGGACGGAATCAGCCCCAGCATTTT; CDR3 protein: CASSFTRGRNQPQHF
CDR3 length: 15; clone size: -; V gene: TRBV6-5; D gene: -; J gene: TRBJ2-1; CDR3 DNA: TGTGCCAGCAGCCTACCACTTCGGGTCCACAATGAGCAGTTCTTC; CDR3 protein: CASSLPLRVHNEQFF
CDR3 length: 15; clone size: -; V gene: TRBV7-9; D gene: TRBD2; J gene: TRBJ2-7; CDR3 DNA: TGTGCCAGCAGCTTAGCCGCGGGAGCCAGCTACGAGCAGTACTTC; CDR3 protein: CASSLAAGASYEQYF
CDR3 length: 14; clone size: once; V gene: TRBV18; D gene: -; J gene: TRBJ1-5; CDR3 DNA: TGTGCCAGCTCACCATCAGGTGGCAATCAGCCCCAGCATTTT; CDR3 protein: CASSPSGGNQPQHF
CDR3 length: 15; clone size: -; V gene: TRBV9; D gene: TRBD2; J gene: TRBJ2-5; CDR3 DNA: TGTGCCAGCAGCGTGGGACTAGCGGGAGTCGAGACCCAGTACTTC; CDR3 protein: CASSVGLAGVETQYF
CDR3 length: 11; clone size: -; V gene: TRBV6-1; D gene: -; J gene: TRBJ2-1; CDR3 DNA: TGTGCCAGCGGCCTCAACAATGAGCAGTTCTTC; CDR3 protein: CASGLNNEQFF
CDR3 length: 14; clone size: -; V gene: TRBV29-1; D gene: -; J gene: TRBJ2-2; CDR3 DNA: TGCAGCGTGGGGGGGGCAGCGAACACCGGGGAGCTGTTTTTT; CDR3 protein: CSVGGAANTGELFF
CDR3 length: 16; clone size: -; V gene: TRBV2; D gene: TRBD1; J gene: TRBJ2-1; CDR3 DNA: TGTGCCAGCAGAGGGGACAGGGGGCTCACCTACAATGAGCAGTTCTTC; CDR3 protein: CASRGDRGLTYNEQFF
CDR3 length: 11; clone size: -; V gene: TRBV20-1; D gene: TRBD1; J gene: TRBJ1-1; CDR3 DNA: TGCAGTGCTAGAGGGGACAGTGAAGCTTTCTTT; CDR3 protein: CSARGDSEAFF
CDR3 length: 16; clone size: -; V gene: TRBV19; D gene: TRBD1; J gene: TRBJ1-2; CDR3 DNA: TGTGCCAGTAGTATCCCCGGGACAGGGAACAACTATGGCTACACCTTC; CDR3 protein: CASSIPGTGNNYGYTF
CDR3 length: 13; clone size: once; V gene: TRBV29-1; D gene: -; J gene: TRBJ1-2; CDR3 DNA: TGCAGCGTGAATGGACAGAATAACTATGGCTACACCTTC; CDR3 protein: CSVNGQNNYGYTF
CDR3 length: 15; clone size: -; V gene: TRBV9; D gene: TRBD1; J gene: TRBJ1-2; CDR3 DNA: TGTGCCAGCAGCGTAGATCCAGGGGGTCCTTATGGCTACACCTTC; CDR3 protein: CASSVDPGGPYGYTF
CDR3 length: 15; clone size: -; V gene: TRBV6-5; D gene: -; J gene: TRBJ2-1; CDR3 DNA: TGTGCCAGCAGCCTCGACGGCGTGTTGTCCAATGAGCAGTTCTTC; CDR3 protein: CASSLDGVLSNEQFF
CDR3 length: 16; clone size: -; V gene: TRBV30; D gene: TRBD2; J gene: TRBJ2-1; CDR3 DNA: TGTGCCTGGGCCCCAAAACTAGCGGGGAATATATATGAGCAGTTCTTC; CDR3 protein: CAWAPKLAGNIYEQFF
CDR3 length: 15; clone size: -; V gene: TRBV5-5; D gene: -; J gene: TRBJ2-7; CDR3 DNA: TGTGCCAGCAGCTTGGGTCCGCTTGTAGCCTACGAGCAGTACTTC; CDR3 protein: CASSLGPLVAYEQYF
CDR3 length: 14; clone size: -; V gene: TRBV28; D gene: TRBD1; J gene: TRBJ2-7; CDR3 DNA: TGTGCCAGCAACCCCGGACAGGGAGGTTACGAGCAGTACTTC; CDR3 protein: CASNPGQGGYEQYF
CDR3 length: 14; clone size: -; V gene: TRBV4-2; D gene: -; J gene: TRBJ1-4; CDR3 DNA: TGTGCCAGCAGCCCACGGACAGAGAATGAAAAACTGTTTTTT; CDR3 protein: CASSPRTENEKLFF
CDR3 length: 15; clone size: -; V gene: TRBV7-3; D gene: -; J gene: TRBJ2-3; CDR3 DNA: TGTGCCAGCAGCCTGGGCAGTGGGGACACAGATACGCAGTATTTT; CDR3 protein: CASSLGSGDTDTQYF
CDR3 length: 12; clone size: -; V gene: TRBV5-1; D gene: TRBD2; J gene: TRBJ2-7; CDR3 DNA: TGCGCCAGCAGACGGGAGGGCAGCGAGCAGTACTTC; CDR3 protein: CASRREGSEQYF
CDR3 length: 18; clone size: -; V gene: TRBV11-2; D gene: -; J gene: TRBJ2-1; CDR3 DNA: TGTGCCAGCAGCAGACTCGTCACCTCTCTCTCCTCCTACAATGAGCAGTTCTTC; CDR3 protein: CASSRLVTSLSSYNEQFF
CDR3 length: 13; clone size: -; V gene: TRBV19; D gene: -; J gene: TRBJ2-1; CDR3 DNA: TGTGCCAGTAGTACCACCAGGGGCAGTGAGCAGTTCTTC; CDR3 protein: CASSTTRGSEQFF
CDR3 length: 17; clone size: -; V gene: TRBV28; D gene: TRBD2; J gene: TRBJ2-1; CDR3 DNA: TGTGCCAGCAGTCCACCGACTAGCGGGAGGGGAAGGAATGAGCAGTTCTTC; CDR3 protein: CASSPPTSGRGRNEQFF
CDR3 length: 11; clone size: -; V gene: TRBV29-1; D gene: -; J gene: TRBJ2-7; CDR3 DNA: TGCAGCGTTGATGAGGGGGACCGGCAGTACTTC; CDR3 protein: CSVDEGDRQYF
CDR3 length: 13; clone size: few; V gene: TRBV7-2; D gene: TRBD1; J gene: TRBJ2-4; CDR3 DNA: TGTGCCAGCAGCCCGACGACAGGGTCGAATCAGTACTTC; CDR3 protein: CASSPTTGSNQYF
CDR3 length: 13; clone size: -; V gene: TRBV6-5; D gene: -; J gene: TRBJ2-2; CDR3 DNA: TGTGCCAGCAGTTACAGGGTTCGCGGGGAGCTGTTTTTT; CDR3 protein: CASSYRVRGELFF
CDR3 length: 11; clone size: -; V gene: TRBV5-8; D gene: -; J gene: TRBJ1-1; CDR3 DNA: TGTGCCAGCAGCCTGTGGGGGGAGGCTTTCTTT; CDR3 protein: CASSLWGEAFF
CDR3 length: 14; clone size: -; V gene: TRBV6-1; D gene: -; J gene: TRBJ2-7; CDR3 DNA: TGTGCCAGCAGTGGAGAGCCCCGGCGAGGGGAGCAGTACTTC; CDR3 protein: CASSGEPRRGEQYF
CDR3 length: 14; clone size: -; V gene: TRBV7-9; D gene: -; J gene: TRBJ1-2; CDR3 DNA: TGTGCAAGCAGCGTCGGGACGGCTAACTATGGCTACACCTTC; CDR3 protein: CASSVGTANYGYTF
CDR3 length: 15; clone size: -; V gene: TRBV28; D gene: -; J gene: TRBJ2-1; CDR3 DNA: TGTGCCAGCAGTTTACTAGCATTAGGATTCAATGAGCAGTTCTTC; CDR3 protein: CASSLLALGFNEQFF
CDR3 length: 15; clone size: -; V gene: TRBV2; D gene: -; J gene: TRBJ1-5; CDR3 DNA: TGTGCCAGCAGTGAACGATCCGGGGTGGGCCAGCCCCAGCATTTT; CDR3 protein: CASSERSGVGQPQHF
CDR3 length: 15; clone size: -; V gene: TRBV2; D gene: TRBD1; J gene: TRBJ1-3; CDR3 DNA: TGTGCCAGCACCGGACAGGGGTCTACTGGAAACACCATATATTTT; CDR3 protein: CASTGQGSTGNTIYF
CDR3 length: 13; clone size: -; V gene: TRBV19; D gene: -; J gene: TRBJ1-2; CDR3 DNA: TGTGCCAGCCAATTAACAGGAACAGGAGGCTACACCTTC; CDR3 protein: CASQLTGTGGYTF
CDR3 length: 16; clone size: -; V gene: TRBV30; D gene: -; J gene: TRBJ2-6; CDR3 DNA: TGTGCCTGGAGTCGGGGCCCGAACTCTGGGGCCAACGTCCTGACTTTC; CDR3 protein: CAWSRGPNSGANVLTF
CDR3 length: 13; clone size: -; V gene: TRBV27; D gene: TRBD1; J gene: TRBJ1-4; CDR3 DNA: TGTGCCAGCGGCCCGGGGACAGCTGAAAAACTGTTTTTT; CDR3 protein: CASGPGTAEKLFF
CDR3 length: 14; clone size: -; V gene: TRBV28; D gene: -; J gene: TRBJ2-7; CDR3 DNA: TGTGCCAGCAGTTTAATGGGGCCCTCCTACGAGCAGTACTTC; CDR3 protein: CASSLMGPSYEQYF
CDR3 length: 15; clone size: -; V gene: TRBV5-1; D gene: -; J gene: TRBJ2-1; CDR3 DNA: TGCGCCAGCAGCTTGCTGGGGGGCGCCGACAATGAGCAGTTCTTC; CDR3 protein: CASSLLGGADNEQFF
CDR3 length: 13; clone size: few; V gene: TRBV9; D gene: -; J gene: TRBJ1-1; CDR3 DNA: TGTGCCAGCAGCGAAGGGGAGTACACTGAAGCTTTCTTT; CDR3 protein: CASSEGEYTEAFF
CDR3 length: 14; clone size: -; V gene: TRBV5-4; D gene: TRBD1; J gene: TRBJ2-5; CDR3 DNA: TGTGCCAGCAACTCCCGGGACAGGGAAGAGACCCAGTACTTC; CDR3 protein: CASNSRDREETQYF
CDR3 length: 15; clone size: -; V gene: TRBV9; D gene: TRBD2; J gene: TRBJ2-7; CDR3 DNA: TGTGCCAGCAGCCTACTAAGCGGGACCCCCTACGAGCAGTACTTC; CDR3 protein: CASSLLSGTPYEQYF
CDR3 length: 13; clone size: -; V gene: TRBV7-9; D gene: TRBD1; J gene: TRBJ2-1; CDR3 DNA: TGTGCCAGCAGCATGACAGGGGGCAATGAGCAGTTCTTC; CDR3 protein: CASSMTGGNEQFF
CDR3 length: 14; clone size: -; V gene: TRBV5-1; D gene: -; J gene: TRBJ2-5; CDR3 DNA: TGCGCCAGCGCCATCTCACAGGGTCAGGAGACCCAGTACTTC; CDR3 protein: CASAISQGQETQYF
CDR3 length: 15; clone size: many; V gene: TRBV19; D gene: TRBD2; J gene: TRBJ2-1; CDR3 DNA: TGTGCCAGTAGTCCGGCGGGACTAGCTTACAATGAGCAGTTCTTC; CDR3 protein: CASSPAGLAYNEQFF
CDR3 length: 15; clone size: -; V gene: TRBV18; D gene: -; J gene: TRBJ2-5; CDR3 DNA: TGTGCCAGCTCACCAAGGAGACTAGGCCAAGAGACCCAGTACTTC; CDR3 protein: CASSPRRLGQETQYF
CDR3 length: 13; clone size: many; V gene: TRBV6-1; D gene: -; J gene: TRBJ1-5; CDR3 DNA: TGTGCCACCGGAAAGGAAGGCAATCAGCCCCAGCATTTT; CDR3 protein: CATGKEGNQPQHF
CDR3 length: 14; clone size: -; V gene: TRBV28; D gene: -; J gene: TRBJ2-5; CDR3 DNA: TGTGCCAGCAGTTTACGTCGGAGTATGGGGACCCAGTACTTC; CDR3 protein: CASSLRRSMGTQYF
CDR3 length: 15; clone size: -; V gene: TRBV6-1; D gene: -; J gene: TRBJ2-3; CDR3 DNA: TGTGCCAGCAGTGGGGTTGGGGTGGCCACAGATACGCAGTATTTT; CDR3 protein: CASSGVGVATDTQYF
CDR3 length: 15; clone size: -; V gene: TRBV11-3; D gene: TRBD2; J gene: TRBJ2-1; CDR3 DNA: TGTGCCAGCAGCCTCATAGCGGGAGGCGTCAATGAGCAGTTCTTC; CDR3 protein: CASSLIAGGVNEQFF
CDR3 length: 13; clone size: -; V gene: TRBV18; D gene: -; J gene: TRBJ1-1; CDR3 DNA: TGTGCCAGCTCCGGAGGGTGGAACACTGAAGCTTTCTTT; CDR3 protein: CASSGGWNTEAFF